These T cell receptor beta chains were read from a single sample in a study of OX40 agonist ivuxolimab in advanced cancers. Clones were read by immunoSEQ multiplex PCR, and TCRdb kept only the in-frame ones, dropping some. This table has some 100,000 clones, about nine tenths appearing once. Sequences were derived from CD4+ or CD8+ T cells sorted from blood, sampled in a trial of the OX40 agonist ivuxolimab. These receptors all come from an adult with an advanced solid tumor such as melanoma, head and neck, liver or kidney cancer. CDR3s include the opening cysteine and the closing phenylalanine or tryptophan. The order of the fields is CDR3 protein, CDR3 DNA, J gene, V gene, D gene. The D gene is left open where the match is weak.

CASSLWPRGRQETQYF | TGTGCCAGCAGTTTATGGCCGAGAGGGCGCCAAGAGACCCAGTACTTC | TRBJ2-5 | TRBV28 | .
CASSQELEGETQYF | TGTGCCAGCAGCCAAGAACTAGAAGGAGAGACCCAGTACTTC | TRBJ2-5 | TRBV4-2 | .
CASSLEPGISEQYF | TGTGCCAGCAGCCTCGAGCCAGGGATTAGTGAGCAGTACTTC | TRBJ2-7 | TRBV7-6 | .
CTSSYGGLAKNIQYF | TGTACCAGCAGCTATGGGGGACTGGCCAAAAACATTCAGTACTTC | TRBJ2-4 | TRBV7-9 | .
CASSYQGAYEQYF | TGTGCCAGCAGTTACCAGGGAGCCTACGAGCAGTACTTC | TRBJ2-7 | TRBV6-6 | .
CASSSGQGGTTDTQYF | TGCGCCAGCAGTTCAGGACAGGGGGGGACCACAGATACGCAGTATTTT | TRBJ2-3 | TRBV5-1 | TRBD1
CASSVMGDTQYF | TGCGCCAGCAGCGTAATGGGAGATACGCAGTATTTT | TRBJ2-3 | TRBV9 | .
CASSSLAAYNEQFF | TGTGCCAGCTCTTCGCTAGCGGCTTACAATGAGCAGTTCTTC | TRBJ2-1 | TRBV18 | TRBD2
CASSTSGGRGYGYTF | TGTGCCAGCAGTACCTCCGGGGGGCGGGGCTATGGCTACACCTTC | TRBJ1-2 | TRBV28 | .
CASSPLELAGESHEQFF | TGTGCCAGCTCACCTCTAGAACTAGCGGGAGAAAGCCATGAGCAGTTCTTC | TRBJ2-1 | TRBV18 | TRBD2
CASSAGVGPFSGELFF | TGTGCCAGCAGCGCGGGGGTGGGACCCTTTTCCGGGGAGCTGTTTTTT | TRBJ2-2 | TRBV9 | .
CASSQESGKSDTQYF | TGCGCCAGCAGCCAAGAAAGCGGGAAGTCTGATACGCAGTATTTT | TRBJ2-3 | TRBV4-1 | TRBD2
CASSQTGLAGGEQFF | TGTGCCAGCTCACAAACCGGACTAGCGGGAGGTGAGCAGTTCTTC | TRBJ2-1 | TRBV18 | TRBD2
CASSPTASGPQETQYF | TGTGCCAGCAGCCCGACGGCTAGCGGGCCGCAAGAGACCCAGTACTTC | TRBJ2-5 | TRBV11-1 | TRBD2
CASTRASGGNLEQYF | TGTGCCAGCACGAGGGCTAGCGGGGGTAACCTCGAGCAGTACTTC | TRBJ2-7 | TRBV6-1 | TRBD2
CASSPGELFF | TGTGCCAGTAGCCCCGGGGAGCTGTTTTTT | TRBJ2-2 | TRBV19 | .
CASSSWTSKDTQYF | TGTGCCAGCAGCTCGTGGACTAGCAAAGATACGCAGTATTTT | TRBJ2-3 | TRBV5-4 | TRBD2
CASRTGYNTGELFF | TGTGCCAGCAGGACAGGGTACAACACCGGGGAGCTGTTTTTT | TRBJ2-2 | TRBV27 | TRBD1
CASSTRGTTNEKLFF | TGTGCCAGCAGCACAAGGGGGACTACTAATGAAAAACTGTTTTTT | TRBJ1-4 | TRBV7-8 | .